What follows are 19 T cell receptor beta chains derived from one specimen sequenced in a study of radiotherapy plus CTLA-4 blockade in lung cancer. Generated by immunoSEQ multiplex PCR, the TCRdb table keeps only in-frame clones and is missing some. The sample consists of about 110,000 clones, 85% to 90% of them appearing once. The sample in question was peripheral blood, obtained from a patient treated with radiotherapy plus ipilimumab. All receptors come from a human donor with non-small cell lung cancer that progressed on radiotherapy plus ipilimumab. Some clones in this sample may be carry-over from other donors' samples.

CDR3 DNA sequence: TGCGCCAGCAGCTTGAAAGAGACCCAGTACTTC. Translated: CASSLKETQYF. The chain couples TRBV5-1 to TRBJ2-5; the D is unclear. The CDR3 contains 11 residues. V was cut by 1 base and J by 3 bases, with 1 base left in between. The germline V gene encodes CDR1 SGHRS and CDR2 YFSETQ.

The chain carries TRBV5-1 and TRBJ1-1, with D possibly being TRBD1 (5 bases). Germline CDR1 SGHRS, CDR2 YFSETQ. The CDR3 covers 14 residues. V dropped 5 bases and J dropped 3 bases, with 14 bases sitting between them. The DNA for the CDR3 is TGCGCCAGCAGGACCGTACGAGGGGACACTGAAGCTTTCTTT. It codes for CASRTVRGDTEAFF.

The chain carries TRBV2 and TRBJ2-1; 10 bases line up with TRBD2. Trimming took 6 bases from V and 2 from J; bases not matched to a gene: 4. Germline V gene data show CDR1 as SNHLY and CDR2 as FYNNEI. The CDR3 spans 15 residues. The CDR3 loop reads CASSSAGGPYNEQFF. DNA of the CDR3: TGTGCCAGCAGCTCAGCGGGGGGGCCCTACAATGAGCAGTTCTTC.

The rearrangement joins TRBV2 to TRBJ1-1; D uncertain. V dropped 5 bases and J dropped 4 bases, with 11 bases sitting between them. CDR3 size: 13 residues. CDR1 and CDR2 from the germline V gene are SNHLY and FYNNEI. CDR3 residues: CASSSQVITEAFF. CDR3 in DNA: TGTGCCAGCAGTAGTCAAGTGATCACTGAAGCTTTCTTT.

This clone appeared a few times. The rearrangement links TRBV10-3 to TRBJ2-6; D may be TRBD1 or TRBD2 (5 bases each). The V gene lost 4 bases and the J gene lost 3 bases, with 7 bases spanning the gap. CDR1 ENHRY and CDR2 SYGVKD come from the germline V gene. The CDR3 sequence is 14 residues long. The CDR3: CAISGGYGANVLTF. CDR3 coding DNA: TGTGCCATCAGTGGGGGGTATGGGGCCAACGTCCTGACTTTC.

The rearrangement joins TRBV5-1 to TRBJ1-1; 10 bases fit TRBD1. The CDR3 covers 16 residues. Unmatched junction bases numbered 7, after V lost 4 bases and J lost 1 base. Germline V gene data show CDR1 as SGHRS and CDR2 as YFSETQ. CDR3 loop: CASSGDRGRRNTEAFF. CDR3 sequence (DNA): TGCGCCAGCAGCGGGGACAGGGGTCGCCGGAACACTGAAGCTTTCTTT.

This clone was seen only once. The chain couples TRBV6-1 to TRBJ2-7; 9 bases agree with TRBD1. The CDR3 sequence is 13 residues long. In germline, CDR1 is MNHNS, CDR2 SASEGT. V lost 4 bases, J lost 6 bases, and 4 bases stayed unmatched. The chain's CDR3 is CASSVGQGPEQYF. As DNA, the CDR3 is TGTGCCAGCAGTGTGGGACAGGGCCCCGAGCAGTACTTC.

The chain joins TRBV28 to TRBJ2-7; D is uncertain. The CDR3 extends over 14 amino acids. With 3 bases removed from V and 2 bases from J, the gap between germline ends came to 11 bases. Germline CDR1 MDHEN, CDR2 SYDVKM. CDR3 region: CASSLQVWTYEQYF. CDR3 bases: TGTGCCAGCAGTTTGCAGGTATGGACCTACGAGCAGTACTTC.

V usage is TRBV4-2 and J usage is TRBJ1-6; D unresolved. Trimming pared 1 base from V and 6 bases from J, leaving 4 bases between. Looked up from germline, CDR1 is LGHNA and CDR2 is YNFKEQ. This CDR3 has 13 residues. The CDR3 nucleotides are TGTGCCAGCAGCCAAGTAGTTAATTCACCCCTCCACTTT. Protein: CASSQVVNSPLHF.

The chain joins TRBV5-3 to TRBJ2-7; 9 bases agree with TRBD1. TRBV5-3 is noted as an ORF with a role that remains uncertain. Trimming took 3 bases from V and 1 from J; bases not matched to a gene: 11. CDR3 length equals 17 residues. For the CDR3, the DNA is TGTGCCAGAAGCTCCGGGACAGGGTTCAGTAGGTCCTACGAGCAGTACTTC. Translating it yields CARSSGTGFSRSYEQYF.

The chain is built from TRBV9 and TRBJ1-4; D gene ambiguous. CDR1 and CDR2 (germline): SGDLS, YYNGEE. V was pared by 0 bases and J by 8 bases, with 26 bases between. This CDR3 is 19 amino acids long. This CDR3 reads CASSVDLGCQARLGEKLFF. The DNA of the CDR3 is TGTGCCAGCAGCGTAGATTTGGGGTGTCAGGCAAGGCTTGGCGAAAAACTGTTTTTT.

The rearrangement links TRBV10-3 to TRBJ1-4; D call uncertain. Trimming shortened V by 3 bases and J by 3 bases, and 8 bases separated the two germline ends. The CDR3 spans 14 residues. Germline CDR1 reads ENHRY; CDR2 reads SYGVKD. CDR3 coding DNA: TGTGCCATCAGTGATAATGGTTCTAATGAAAAACTGTTTTTT. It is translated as CAISDNGSNEKLFF.

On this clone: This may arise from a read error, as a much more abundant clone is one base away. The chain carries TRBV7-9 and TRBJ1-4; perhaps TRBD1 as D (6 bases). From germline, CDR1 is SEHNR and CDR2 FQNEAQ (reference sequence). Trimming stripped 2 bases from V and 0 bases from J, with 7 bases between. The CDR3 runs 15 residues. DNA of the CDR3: TGTGCCAGCAGCTTACAGGGGACAACTAATGAAAAACTGTTTTTT. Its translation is CASSLQGTTNEKLFF.

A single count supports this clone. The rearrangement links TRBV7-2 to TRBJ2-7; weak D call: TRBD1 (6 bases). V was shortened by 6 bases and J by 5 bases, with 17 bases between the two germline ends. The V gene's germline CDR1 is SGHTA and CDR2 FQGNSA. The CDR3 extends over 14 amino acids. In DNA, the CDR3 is TGTGCCAGCAGGTCCAACAGGGATTGGAACGAGCAGTACTTC. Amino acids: CASRSNRDWNEQYF.

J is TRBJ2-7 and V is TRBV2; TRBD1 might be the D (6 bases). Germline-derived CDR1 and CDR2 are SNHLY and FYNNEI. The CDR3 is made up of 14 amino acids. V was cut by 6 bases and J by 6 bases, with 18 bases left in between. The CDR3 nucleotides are TGTGCCAGCAGCTTCTTGACAGGTACGGTCGAGCAGTACTTC. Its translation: CASSFLTGTVEQYF.

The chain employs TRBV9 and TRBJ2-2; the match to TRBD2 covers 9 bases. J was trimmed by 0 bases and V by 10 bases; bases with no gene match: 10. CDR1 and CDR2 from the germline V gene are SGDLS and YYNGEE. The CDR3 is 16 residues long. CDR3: CASMAGGPANTGELFF. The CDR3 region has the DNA TGTGCCTCCATGGCGGGGGGGCCCGCGAACACCGGGGAGCTGTTTTTT.

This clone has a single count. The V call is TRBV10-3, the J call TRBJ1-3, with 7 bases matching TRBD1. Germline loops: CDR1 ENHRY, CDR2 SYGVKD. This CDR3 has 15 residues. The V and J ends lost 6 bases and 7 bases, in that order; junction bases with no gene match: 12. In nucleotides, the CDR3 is TGTGCCATCAGGGAAGACAGGGACTTTCTCAACACCATATATTTT. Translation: CAIREDRDFLNTIYF.

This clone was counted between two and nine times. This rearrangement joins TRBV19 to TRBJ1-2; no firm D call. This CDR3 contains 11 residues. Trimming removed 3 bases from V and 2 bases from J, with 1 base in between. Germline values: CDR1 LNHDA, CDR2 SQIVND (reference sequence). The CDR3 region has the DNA TGTGCCAGTAGTATCAACTATGGCTACACCTTC. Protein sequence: CASSINYGYTF.

DNA of the CDR3: TGCGCCAGCAGCCCCGGGGAGGGCGCGTTCCGTAGCACTGAAGCTTTCTTT. It specifies CASSPGEGAFRSTEAFF. This chain joins TRBV5-1 and TRBJ1-1; unclear D gene. Trimming took 4 bases from V and 4 from J, leaving 23 bases between them. Germline V gene data show CDR1 as SGHRS and CDR2 as YFSETQ. This CDR3 contains 17 residues.